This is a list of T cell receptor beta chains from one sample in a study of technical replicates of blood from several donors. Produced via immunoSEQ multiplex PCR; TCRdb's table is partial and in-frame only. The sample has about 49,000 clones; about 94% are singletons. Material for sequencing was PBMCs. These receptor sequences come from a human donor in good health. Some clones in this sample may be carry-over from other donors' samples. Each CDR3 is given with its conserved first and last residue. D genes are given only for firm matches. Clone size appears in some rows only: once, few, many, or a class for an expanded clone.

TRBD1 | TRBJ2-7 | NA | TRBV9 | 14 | CASSPRTGAYEQYF | TGTGCCAGCAGCCCGCGGACAGGGGCCTACGAGCAGTACTTC
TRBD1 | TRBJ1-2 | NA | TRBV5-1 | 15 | CASSVGTVRDYGYTF | TGCGCCAGCAGCGTAGGGACAGTACGAGACTATGGCTACACCTTC
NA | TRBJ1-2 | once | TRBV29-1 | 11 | CSVFYAGGYTF | TGCAGCGTCTTCTACGCGGGAGGCTACACCTTC
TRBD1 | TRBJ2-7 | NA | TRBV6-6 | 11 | CARDRGHEQYF | TGTGCCAGGGACAGGGGCCACGAGCAGTACTTC
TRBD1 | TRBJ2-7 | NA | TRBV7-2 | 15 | CASSLAPGQRYEQYF | TGTGCCAGCAGCTTAGCGCCGGGACAGCGCTACGAGCAGTACTTC
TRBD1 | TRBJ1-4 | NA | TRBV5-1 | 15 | CASSASQGAREKLFF | TGCGCCAGCAGCGCTTCACAGGGGGCGCGGGAAAAACTGTTTTTT
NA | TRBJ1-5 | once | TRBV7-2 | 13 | CASSFLFDQPQHF | TGTGCCAGCAGTTTTCTTTTTGATCAGCCCCAGCATTTT
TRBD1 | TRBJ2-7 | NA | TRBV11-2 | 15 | CASSYIGQGFSEQYF | TGTGCCAGCAGCTATATCGGACAGGGTTTCTCCGAGCAGTACTTC
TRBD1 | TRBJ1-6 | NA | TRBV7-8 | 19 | CASSLARLGQGLKGSPLHF | TGTGCCAGCAGCTTAGCGCGGTTGGGACAGGGACTAAAGGGTTCACCCCTCCACTTT
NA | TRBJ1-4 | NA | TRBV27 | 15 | CASATAGRNNEKLFF | TGTGCCAGCGCTACAGCAGGCCGTAATAATGAAAAACTGTTTTTT
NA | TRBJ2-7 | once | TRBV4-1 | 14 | CASSHIGETNEQYF | TGCGCCAGCAGCCATATAGGAGAGACGAACGAGCAGTACTTC
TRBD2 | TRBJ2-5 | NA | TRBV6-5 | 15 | CASSSPGLAGETQYF | TGTGCCAGCAGTTCCCCGGGACTAGCGGGAGAGACCCAGTACTTC
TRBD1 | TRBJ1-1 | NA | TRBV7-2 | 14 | CASSVDRGNTEAFF | TGTGCCAGCAGCGTCGACAGGGGAAACACTGAAGCTTTCTTT
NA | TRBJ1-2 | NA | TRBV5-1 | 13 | CASSTPGWDGYTF | TGCGCCAGCAGCACCCCAGGGTGGGATGGCTACACCTTC
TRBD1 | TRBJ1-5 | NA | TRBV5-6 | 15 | CASSSGQGFNQPQHF | TGTGCCAGCAGCTCGGGACAGGGATTCAATCAGCCCCAGCATTTT
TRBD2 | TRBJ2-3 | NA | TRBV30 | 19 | CAWSGGLAGGRSSTDTQYF | TGTGCCTGGAGTGGGGGACTAGCGGGAGGACGTTCTAGCACAGATACGCAGTATTTT
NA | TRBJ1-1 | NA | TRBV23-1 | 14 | CASRAGEDGTEAFF | TGCGCCAGCAGGGCAGGGGAAGACGGCACTGAAGCTTTCTTT
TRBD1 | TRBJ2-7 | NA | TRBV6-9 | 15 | CASSPGRDRGYEQYF | TGTGCCAGCAGTCCGGGCCGAGACAGGGGGTACGAGCAGTACTTC
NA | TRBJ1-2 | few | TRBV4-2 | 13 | CASSQSRNVGLRF | TGTGCCAGCAGCCAAAGTCGGAACGTAGGACTTCGTTTC
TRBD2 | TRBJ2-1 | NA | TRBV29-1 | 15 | CSVDTSGASYNEQFF | TGCAGCGTTGATACTAGCGGGGCCTCCTACAATGAGCAGTTCTTC
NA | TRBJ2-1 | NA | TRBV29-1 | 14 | CSVPAGHSYNEQFF | TGCAGCGTTCCGGCGGGGCACTCCTACAATGAGCAGTTCTTC
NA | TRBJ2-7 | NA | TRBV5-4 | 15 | CASSLLIGGGYEQYF | TGTGCCAGCAGCTTGTTAATAGGAGGTGGCTACGAGCAGTACTTC
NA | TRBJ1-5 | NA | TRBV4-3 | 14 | CASSQEAYNQPQHF | TGCGCCAGCAGCCAAGAGGCATACAATCAGCCCCAGCATTTT
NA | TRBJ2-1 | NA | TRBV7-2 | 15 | CASSVSTPSYNEQFF | TGTGCCAGCAGCGTGTCTACCCCCTCCTACAATGAGCAGTTCTTC
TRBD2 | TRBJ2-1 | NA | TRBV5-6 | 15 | CASSPPSGRVGEQFF | TGTGCCAGCAGTCCCCCTAGCGGGAGGGTGGGTGAGCAGTTCTTC
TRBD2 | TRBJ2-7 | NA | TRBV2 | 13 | CASNLQRDSEQYF | TGTGCCAGCAACCTACAGCGGGATTCCGAGCAGTACTTC
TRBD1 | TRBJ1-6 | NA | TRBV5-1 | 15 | CASSDRGSYNSPLHF | TGCGCCAGCAGCGACAGGGGCTCCTATAATTCACCCCTCCACTTT